The present TCR beta chain was sequenced within a study of tumour-infiltrating T cells in Burkitt lymphoma. Study as a whole: Overall and progression-free survival were predicted by productive clonality.

Profiled with immunoSEQ multiplex PCR; TCRdb holds only in-frame clones, not every one. The sample holds about 13,000 clones, roughly 85% seen once. Germline V CDR1 and CDR2: KGHSH, LQKENI. The CDR3 runs to 13 residues. V was cut by 2 bases and J by 5 bases, with 7 bases left in between. Sequencing was performed on tumor tissue. V is TRBV18 and J is TRBJ1-5; no firm D call. The clonotype originates from a human donor with diffuse large B-cell lymphoma. CDR3 sequence: CASSPAVDQPQHF. CDR3 DNA sequence: TGTGCCAGCTCACCAGCGGTAGATCAGCCCCAGCATTTT.